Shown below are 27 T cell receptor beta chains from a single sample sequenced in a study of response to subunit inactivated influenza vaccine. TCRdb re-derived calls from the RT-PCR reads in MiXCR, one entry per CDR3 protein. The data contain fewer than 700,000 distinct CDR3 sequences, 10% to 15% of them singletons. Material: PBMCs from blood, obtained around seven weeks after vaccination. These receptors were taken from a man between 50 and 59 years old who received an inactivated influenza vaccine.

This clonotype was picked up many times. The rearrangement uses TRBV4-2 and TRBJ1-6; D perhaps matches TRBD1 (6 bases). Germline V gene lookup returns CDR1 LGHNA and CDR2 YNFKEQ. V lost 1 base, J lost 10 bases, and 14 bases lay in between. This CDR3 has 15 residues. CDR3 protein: CASSQASGVMSPLHF. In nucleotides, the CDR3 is TGTGCCAGCAGCCAAGCGTCAGGGGTTATGTCACCCCTCCACTTT.

The CDR3 nucleotides read TGCAGTGCTTCTACGACTAGCGGGAGCTCTCCGGGGGAGACCCAGTACTTC. It yields the protein CSASTTSGSSPGETQYF. The chain combines TRBV20-1 with TRBJ2-5; the match to TRBD2 covers 12 bases. CDR1 is DFQATT and CDR2 is SNEGSKA in the germline V gene (reference sequence). The CDR3 loop spans 17 amino acids. The junction had 15 bases not matched to a gene; V was cut back by 5 bases and J by 5 bases.

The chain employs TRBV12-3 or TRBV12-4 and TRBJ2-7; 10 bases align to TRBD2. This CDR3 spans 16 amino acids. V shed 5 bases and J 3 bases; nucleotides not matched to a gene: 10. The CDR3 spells CASSLSSGSPIYEQYF. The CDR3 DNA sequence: TGTGCCAGCAGTCTGTCTAGCGGGAGTCCAATCTACGAGCAGTACTTC.

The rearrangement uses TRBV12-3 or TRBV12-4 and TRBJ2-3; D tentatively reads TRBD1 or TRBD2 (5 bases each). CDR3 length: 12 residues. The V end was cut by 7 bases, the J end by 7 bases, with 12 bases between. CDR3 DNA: TGTGCCAGCACCTTGGGGGTATATACGCAGTATTTT. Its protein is CASTLGVYTQYF.

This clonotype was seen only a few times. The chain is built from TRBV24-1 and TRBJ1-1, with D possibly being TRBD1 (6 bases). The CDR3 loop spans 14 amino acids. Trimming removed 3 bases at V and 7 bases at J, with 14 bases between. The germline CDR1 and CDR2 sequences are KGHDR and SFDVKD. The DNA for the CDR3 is TGTGCCACCAGTGATGTTAGGCAGGGGAATGAAGCTTTCTTT. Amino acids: CATSDVRQGNEAFF.

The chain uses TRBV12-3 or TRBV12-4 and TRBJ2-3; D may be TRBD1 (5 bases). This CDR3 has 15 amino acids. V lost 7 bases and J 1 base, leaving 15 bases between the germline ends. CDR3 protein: CASTQKDTGTDTQYF. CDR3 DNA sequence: TGTGCCAGCACCCAAAAGGACACTGGCACAGATACGCAGTATTTT.

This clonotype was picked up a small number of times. The CDR3 nucleotides are TGTGCCAGCAGCACCCGACAGGGAGAGACCCAGTACTTC. Translation: CASSTRQGETQYF. The gene calls are TRBV7-2 and TRBJ2-5, with 7 bases aligning to TRBD1. V lost 5 bases and J lost 4; bases outside the gene matches: 4. The CDR3 is 13 amino acids. CDR1 is SGHTA and CDR2 is FQGNSA in the germline V gene.

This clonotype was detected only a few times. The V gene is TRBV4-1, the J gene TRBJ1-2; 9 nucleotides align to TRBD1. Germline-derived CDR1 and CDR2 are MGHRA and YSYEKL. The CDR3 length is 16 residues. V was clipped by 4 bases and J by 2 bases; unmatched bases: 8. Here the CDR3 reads CASSPGTGKRNYGYTF. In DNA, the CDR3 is TGCGCCAGCAGCCCCGGGACAGGGAAAAGAAACTATGGCTACACCTTC.

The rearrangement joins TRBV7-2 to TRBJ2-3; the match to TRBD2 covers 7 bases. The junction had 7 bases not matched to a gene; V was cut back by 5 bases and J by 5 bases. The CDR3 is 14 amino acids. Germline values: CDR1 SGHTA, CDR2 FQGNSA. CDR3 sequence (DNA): TGTGCCAGCAGCCGCGGACTAGGTCAAGATACGCAGTATTTT. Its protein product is CASSRGLGQDTQYF.

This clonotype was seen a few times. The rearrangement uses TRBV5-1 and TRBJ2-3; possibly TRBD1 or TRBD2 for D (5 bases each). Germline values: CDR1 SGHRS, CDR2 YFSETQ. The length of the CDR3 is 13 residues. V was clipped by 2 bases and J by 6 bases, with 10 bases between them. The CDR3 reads CASSFGGSDTQYF. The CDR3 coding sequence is TGCGCCAGCAGCTTTGGGGGTTCGGATACGCAGTATTTT.

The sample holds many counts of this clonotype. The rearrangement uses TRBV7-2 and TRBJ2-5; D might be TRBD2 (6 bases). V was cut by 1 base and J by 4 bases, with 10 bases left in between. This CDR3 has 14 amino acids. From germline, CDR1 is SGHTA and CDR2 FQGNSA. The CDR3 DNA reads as TGTGCCAGCAGCTTAGATTTTAGCGGAGAGACCCAGTACTTC. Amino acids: CASSLDFSGETQYF.

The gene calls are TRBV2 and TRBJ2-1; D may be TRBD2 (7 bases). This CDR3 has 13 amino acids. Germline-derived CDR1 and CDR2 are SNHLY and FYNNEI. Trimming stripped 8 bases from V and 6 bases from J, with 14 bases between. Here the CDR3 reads CASDLRGGNEQFF. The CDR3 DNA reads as TGTGCCAGCGATCTTAGGGGGGGCAATGAGCAGTTCTTC.

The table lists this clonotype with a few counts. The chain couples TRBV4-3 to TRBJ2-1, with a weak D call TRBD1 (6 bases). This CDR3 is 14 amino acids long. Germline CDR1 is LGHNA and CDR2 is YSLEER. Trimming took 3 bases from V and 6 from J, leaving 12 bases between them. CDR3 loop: CASSQGARVNEQFF. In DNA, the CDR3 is TGCGCCAGCAGCCAGGGGGCTCGAGTCAATGAGCAGTTCTTC.

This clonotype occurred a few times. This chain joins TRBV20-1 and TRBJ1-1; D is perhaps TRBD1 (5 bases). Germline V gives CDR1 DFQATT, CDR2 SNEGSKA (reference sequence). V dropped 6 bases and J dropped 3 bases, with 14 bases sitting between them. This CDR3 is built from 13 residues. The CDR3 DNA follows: TGCAGTGCAGAGGGGTCGAGGTACACTGAAGCTTTCTTT. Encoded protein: CSAEGSRYTEAFF.

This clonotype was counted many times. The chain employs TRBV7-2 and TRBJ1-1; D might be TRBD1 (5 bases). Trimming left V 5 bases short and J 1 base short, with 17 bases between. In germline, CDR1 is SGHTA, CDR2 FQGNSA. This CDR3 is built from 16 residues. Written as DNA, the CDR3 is TGTGCCAGCAGCCGAGGTATGGCAGGGCAGAACACTGAAGCTTTCTTT. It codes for CASSRGMAGQNTEAFF.

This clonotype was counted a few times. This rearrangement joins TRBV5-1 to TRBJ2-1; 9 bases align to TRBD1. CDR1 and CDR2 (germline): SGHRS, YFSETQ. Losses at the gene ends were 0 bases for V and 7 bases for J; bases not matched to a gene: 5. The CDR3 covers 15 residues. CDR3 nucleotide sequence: TGCGCCAGCAGCTTGGACAGGGGGCCGGGGAATGAGCAGTTCTTC. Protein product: CASSLDRGPGNEQFF.

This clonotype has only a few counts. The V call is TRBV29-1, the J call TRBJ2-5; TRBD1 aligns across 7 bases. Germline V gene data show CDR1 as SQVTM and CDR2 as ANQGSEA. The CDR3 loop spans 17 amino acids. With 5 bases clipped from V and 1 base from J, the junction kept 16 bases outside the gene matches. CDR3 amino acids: CSVFRPPGGRAQETQYF. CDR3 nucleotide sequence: TGCAGCGTTTTTAGACCCCCAGGGGGACGAGCCCAAGAGACCCAGTACTTC.

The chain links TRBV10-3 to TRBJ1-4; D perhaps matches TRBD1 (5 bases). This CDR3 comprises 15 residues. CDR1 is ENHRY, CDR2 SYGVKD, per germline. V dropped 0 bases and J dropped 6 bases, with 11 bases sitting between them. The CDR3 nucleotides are TGTGCCATCAGTGAGTCAGGGCAGGGCCATGAAAAACTGTTTTTT. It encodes CAISESGQGHEKLFF.

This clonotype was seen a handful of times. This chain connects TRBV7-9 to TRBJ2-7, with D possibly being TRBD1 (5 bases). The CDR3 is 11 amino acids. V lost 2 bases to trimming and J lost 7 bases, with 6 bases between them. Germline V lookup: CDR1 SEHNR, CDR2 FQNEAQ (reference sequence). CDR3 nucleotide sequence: TGTGCCAGCAGCTTACGACAGGAGCAGTACTTC. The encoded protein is CASSLRQEQYF.

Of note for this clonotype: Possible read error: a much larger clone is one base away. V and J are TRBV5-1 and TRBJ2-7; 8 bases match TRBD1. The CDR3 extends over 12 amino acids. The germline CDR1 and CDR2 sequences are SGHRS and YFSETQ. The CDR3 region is CPSSYTGGEQYF. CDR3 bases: TGCCCCAGCAGTTATACAGGGGGCGAGCAGTACTTC.

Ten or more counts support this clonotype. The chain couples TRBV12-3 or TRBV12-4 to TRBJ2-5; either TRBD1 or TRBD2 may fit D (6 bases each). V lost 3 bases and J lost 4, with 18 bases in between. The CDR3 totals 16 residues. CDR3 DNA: TGTGCCAGCAGTTTTTCGTTACGGGGGCGGGCAGAGACCCAGTACTTC. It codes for CASSFSLRGRAETQYF.

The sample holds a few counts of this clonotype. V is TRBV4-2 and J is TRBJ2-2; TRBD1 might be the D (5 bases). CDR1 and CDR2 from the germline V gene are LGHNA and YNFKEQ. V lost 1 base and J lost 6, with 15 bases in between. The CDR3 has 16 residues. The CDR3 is CASSQARSRDPGELFF. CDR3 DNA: TGTGCCAGCAGCCAAGCAAGGAGCAGGGATCCCGGGGAGCTGTTTTTT.

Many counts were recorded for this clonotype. CDR3 in amino acids: CASTLGTANYGYTF. The CDR3 nucleotides are TGTGCCAGCACCCTGGGGACGGCGAACTATGGCTACACCTTC. The genes are TRBV12-3 or TRBV12-4 and TRBJ1-2; D possibly corresponds to TRBD1 (5 bases). Trimming stripped 7 bases from V and 2 bases from J, with 14 bases between. This CDR3 has 14 residues.

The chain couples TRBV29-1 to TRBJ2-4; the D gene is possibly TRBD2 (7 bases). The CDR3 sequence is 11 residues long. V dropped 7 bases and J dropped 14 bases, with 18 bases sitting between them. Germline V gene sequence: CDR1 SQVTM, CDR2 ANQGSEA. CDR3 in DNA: TGCAGCGCCGCTCTACTAGGGGGGGAGTACTTC. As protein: CSAALLGGEYF.

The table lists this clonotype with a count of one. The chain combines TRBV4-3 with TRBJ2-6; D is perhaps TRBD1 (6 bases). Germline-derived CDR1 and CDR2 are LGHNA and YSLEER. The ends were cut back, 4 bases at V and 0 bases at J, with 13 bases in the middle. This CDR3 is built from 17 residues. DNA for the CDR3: TGCGCCAGCAGCCTTGGACAGTTAAGCTCTGGGGCCAACGTCCTGACTTTC. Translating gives CASSLGQLSSGANVLTF.

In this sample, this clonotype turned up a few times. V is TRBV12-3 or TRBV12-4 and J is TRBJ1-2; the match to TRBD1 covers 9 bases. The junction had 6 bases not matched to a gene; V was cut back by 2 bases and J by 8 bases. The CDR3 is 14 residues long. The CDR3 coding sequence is TGTGCCAGCAGTTTACGCAGACAGGGGGAAGGCTACACCTTC. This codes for CASSLRRQGEGYTF.

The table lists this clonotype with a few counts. CDR3 protein: CASSGWVSGTDTQYF. Here the CDR3 DNA reads TGTGCCAGCAGTGGATGGGTTTCGGGCACAGATACGCAGTATTTT. The J gene is TRBJ2-3, the V gene TRBV6-1, with D unresolved. With 4 bases removed from V and 1 base from J, the gap between germline ends came to 12 bases. The CDR3 runs to 15 residues. The germline CDR1 and CDR2 sequences are MNHNS and SASEGT.